These 18 T cell receptor beta chains originate from one sample sequenced in a study of T cell responses to AZD1222 COVID-19 vaccine. Some clones are missing from TCRdb's copy, which holds only in-frame ones; the method was immunoSEQ multiplex PCR. The sample has 140,000 to 150,000 clones; 80% to 95% are singletons. This sample comprised peripheral blood, obtained 28 days after the second AZD1222 dose. Receptors originate from an adult who received the AZD1222 COVID-19 vaccine.

CDR3: CASTDSPGNTEAFF. CDR3 DNA sequence: TGTGCCAGTACTGACAGTCCCGGGAACACTGAAGCTTTCTTT. The rearrangement uses TRBV19 and TRBJ1-1; tentatively, D is TRBD1 (5 bases). The V end was cut by 7 bases, the J end by 1 base, with 13 bases between. The CDR3 length is 14 residues. Germline values: CDR1 LNHDA, CDR2 SQIVND (reference sequence).

V is TRBV5-1 and J is TRBJ2-2; no clear D gene. Germline V gene data show CDR1 as SGHRS and CDR2 as YFSETQ. The CDR3 loop spans 14 amino acids. The germline V and J ends were trimmed by 0 bases and 4 bases, with 7 bases remaining between them. CDR3 protein: CASSLAPSTGELFF. For the CDR3, the DNA is TGCGCCAGCAGCTTGGCCCCCAGCACCGGGGAGCTGTTTTTT. The full variable domain, in which reference TRBV5-1 and TRBJ2-2 provide the parts outside the CDR3, is KAGVTQTPRYLIKTRGQQVTLSCSPISGHRSVSWYQQTPGQGLQFLFEYFSETQRNKGNFPGRFSGRQFSNSRSEMNVSTLELGDSALYLCASSLAPSTGELFFGEGSRLTVL.

This clone was detected only once. The V gene is TRBV5-1, the J gene TRBJ1-5; no firm D call. The CDR3 is 15 amino acids. Per the germline V gene, CDR1 is SGHRS and CDR2 is YFSETQ. V was pared by 1 base and J by 4 bases, with 12 bases between. The CDR3 DNA reads TGCGCCAGCAGCTTGTCGTACGGGCAGAATCAGCCCCAGCATTTT. It translates to CASSLSYGQNQPQHF.

The chain carries TRBV5-4 and TRBJ1-1; TRBD1 matches at 9 bases. J gave up 4 bases and V 4 bases, and 8 bases lay outside the gene matches. CDR1 and CDR2 (germline): SGHNT, YYREEE (reference sequence). The CDR3 runs 15 residues. The CDR3 DNA sequence: TGTGCCAGCAGCAGAACCTCGACAGGGGGCACTGAAGCTTTCTTT. This codes for CASSRTSTGGTEAFF.

The J gene is TRBJ2-3, the V gene TRBV4-3, with 7 positions matching TRBD2. Per the germline V gene, CDR1 is LGHNA and CDR2 is YSLEER. V was clipped by 3 bases and J by 2 bases; unmatched bases: 2. The CDR3 length is 14 residues. CDR3 coding DNA: TGCGCCAGCAGCCAGAGCGGGGCCACAGATACGCAGTATTTT. This gives the protein CASSQSGATDTQYF.

CDR3 bases: TGCGCCAGCAGCCCGGGACACCAGAGCACAGATACGCAGTATTTT. Encoded protein: CASSPGHQSTDTQYF. The chain joins TRBV5-1 to TRBJ2-3; a weak D match, TRBD1 (6 bases). V lost 4 bases, J lost 0 bases, and 12 bases lay in between. Germline CDR1 reads SGHRS; CDR2 reads YFSETQ. This CDR3 is built from 15 residues.

The V gene is TRBV6-2 or TRBV6-3, the J gene TRBJ1-5, with D maybe TRBD1 (5 bases). CDR1 is MNHEY, CDR2 SVGEGT, per germline. The CDR3 extends over 15 amino acids. The V end was cut by 0 bases, the J end by 7 bases, with 13 bases between. This CDR3 is CASSYSSGFKQPQHF. CDR3 bases: TGTGCCAGCAGTTACTCGTCAGGGTTTAAGCAGCCCCAGCATTTT.

The J gene is TRBJ2-7, the V gene TRBV7-6, with D perhaps matching TRBD1 (6 bases). The V end lost 3 bases, the J end lost 5 bases, and 17 bases lay between the germline ends. This CDR3 has 15 amino acids. CDR1 SGHVS and CDR2 FNYEAQ come from the germline V gene. The CDR3 loop is CASSLWGTKTHEQYF. As DNA, the CDR3 is TGTGCCAGCAGCTTGTGGGGGACAAAGACCCACGAGCAGTACTTC.

The chain employs TRBV6-5 and TRBJ1-4; D is undetermined. V was pared by 6 bases and J by 4 bases, with 12 bases between. CDR1 and CDR2 (germline): MNHEY, SVGAGI. This CDR3 is 14 amino acids long. CDR3 bases: TGTGCCAGCAGACCCGACCGCTTTAATGAAAAACTGTTTTTT. Amino acids: CASRPDRFNEKLFF.

This rearrangement joins TRBV9 to TRBJ1-2, with a tentative D call TRBD1 (5 bases). Trimming removed 3 bases at V and 8 bases at J, with 11 bases between. CDR1 SGDLS and CDR2 YYNGEE come from the germline V gene. There are 12 residues in the CDR3. The CDR3 region has the DNA TGTGCCAGCAGCGGTGATAGACAGGGCTACACCTTC. Encoded protein: CASSGDRQGYTF.

This chain uses TRBV21-1 with TRBJ2-1. TRBV21-1 is shown as a pseudogene. This CDR3 contains 11 residues. This CDR3 is CAILTDGEQFF. The DNA of the CDR3 is TGTGCCATCCTCACGGACGGTGAGCAGTTCTTC.

The rearrangement links TRBV5-5 to TRBJ2-6; D gene unclear. The CDR3 spans 17 residues. CDR1 SGHKS and CDR2 YYEKEE come from the germline V gene (reference sequence). Trimming took 0 bases from V and 2 from J, leaving 12 bases between them. The CDR3 DNA sequence: TGTGCCAGCAGCTTGGACCCTAGTCTTACTGGGGCCAACGTCCTGACTTTC. This gives the protein CASSLDPSLTGANVLTF.

The chain carries TRBV5-4 and TRBJ1-3, with D unclear. V lost 4 bases to trimming and J lost 4 bases, with 9 bases between them. Germline loops: CDR1 SGHNT, CDR2 YYREEE (reference sequence). There are 13 residues in the CDR3. CDR3: CASSAMGGNTIYF. CDR3 in DNA: TGTGCCAGCAGCGCCATGGGAGGAAACACCATATATTTT.

The V gene is TRBV6-2 or TRBV6-3, the J gene TRBJ2-3, with D tentatively TRBD2 (5 bases). The ends were cut back, 2 bases at V and 7 bases at J, with 10 bases in the middle. Germline lookup yields CDR1 MNHEY and CDR2 SVGEGT. This CDR3 spans 13 amino acids. The CDR3 protein is CASSYLERHTQYF. The CDR3 coding sequence is TGTGCCAGCAGTTACCTGGAGCGGCATACGCAGTATTTT.

V and J are TRBV3-1 (or the pseudogene TRBV3-2) and TRBJ2-5; TRBD2 agrees at 8 bases. The CDR3 is 15 amino acids. CDR1 and CDR2 from the germline V gene are LGHDT and YNNKEL (reference sequence). V was pared by 3 bases and J by 1 base, with 4 bases of the junction left unmatched. The CDR3 DNA reads TGTGCCAGCAGCCAGGGACTAGTTCGCCAAGAGACCCAGTACTTC. It specifies CASSQGLVRQETQYF.

The chain has TRBV5-1 and TRBJ1-3; 7 nucleotides match TRBD1. J gave up 1 base and V 3 bases, and 1 base lay outside the gene matches. CDR3 length: 14 residues. From germline, CDR1 is SGHRS and CDR2 YFSETQ. The DNA of the CDR3 is TGCGCCAGCAGCTCGACAGGGTCTGGAAACACCATATATTTT. Amino acid sequence: CASSSTGSGNTIYF.

The table lists this clone with a count of one. The gene calls are TRBV25-1 and TRBJ1-2; D remains unclear. The CDR3 is made up of 14 amino acids. Trimming stripped 11 bases from V and 2 bases from J, with 18 bases between. Germline CDR1 reads MGHDK; CDR2 reads SYGVNS. The CDR3 sequence: CADAPPLENYGYTF. The CDR3, as DNA: TGTGCCGACGCCCCGCCGTTGGAGAACTATGGCTACACCTTC.

Ten or more counts support this clone. The V and J genes are TRBV4-3 and TRBJ2-2; TRBD1 matches 7 bases. The CDR3 spans 15 residues. CDR1 and CDR2 from the germline V gene are LGHNA and YSLEER. V lost 4 bases and J lost 4; bases outside the gene matches: 6. The CDR3 nucleotides read TGCGCCAGCAGCCCAGGACAGGATTTCACCGGGGAGCTGTTTTTT. Residues: CASSPGQDFTGELFF.